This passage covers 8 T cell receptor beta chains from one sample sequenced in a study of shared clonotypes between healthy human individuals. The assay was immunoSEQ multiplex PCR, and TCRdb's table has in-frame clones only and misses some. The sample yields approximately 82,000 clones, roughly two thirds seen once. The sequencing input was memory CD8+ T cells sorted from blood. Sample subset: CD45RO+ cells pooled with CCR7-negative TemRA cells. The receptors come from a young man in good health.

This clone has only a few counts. The CDR3 here is CASTISGGALGEQYF. Here the CDR3 DNA reads TGTGCCAGCACCATAAGCGGCGGGGCTTTGGGCGAGCAGTACTTC. This sequence joins TRBV6-6 and TRBJ2-7, with D possibly TRBD2 on 6 matching bases. Trimming took 7 bases from V and 6 from J, leaving 22 bases between them. Germline CDR1 is MNHNY and CDR2 is SVGAGI (reference sequence). This CDR3 has 15 amino acids.

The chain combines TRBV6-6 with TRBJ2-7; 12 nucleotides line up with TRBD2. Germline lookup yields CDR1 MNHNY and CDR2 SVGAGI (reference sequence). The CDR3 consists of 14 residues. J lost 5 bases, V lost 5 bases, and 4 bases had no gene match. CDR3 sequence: CASSRLAGGDEQYF. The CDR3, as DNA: TGTGCCAGCAGTCGCCTAGCGGGAGGGGACGAGCAGTACTTC.

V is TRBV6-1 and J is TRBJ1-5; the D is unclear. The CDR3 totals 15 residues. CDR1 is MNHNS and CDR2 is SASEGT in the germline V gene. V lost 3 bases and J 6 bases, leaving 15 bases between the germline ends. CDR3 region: CASSEGRALSQPQHF. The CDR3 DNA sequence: TGTGCCAGCAGTGAGGGGAGGGCTTTAAGTCAGCCCCAGCATTTT.

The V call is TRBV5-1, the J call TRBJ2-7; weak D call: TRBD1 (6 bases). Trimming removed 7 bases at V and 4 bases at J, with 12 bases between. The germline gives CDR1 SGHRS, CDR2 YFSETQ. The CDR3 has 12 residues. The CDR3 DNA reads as TGCGCCAGCTATAAGGACAGTTACGAGCAGTACTTC. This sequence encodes CASYKDSYEQYF. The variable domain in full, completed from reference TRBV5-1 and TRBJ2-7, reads KAGVTQTPRYLIKTRGQQVTLSCSPISGHRSVSWYQQTPGQGLQFLFEYFSETQRNKGNFPGRFSGRQFSNSRSEMNVSTLELGDSALYLCASYKDSYEQYFGPGTRLTVT.

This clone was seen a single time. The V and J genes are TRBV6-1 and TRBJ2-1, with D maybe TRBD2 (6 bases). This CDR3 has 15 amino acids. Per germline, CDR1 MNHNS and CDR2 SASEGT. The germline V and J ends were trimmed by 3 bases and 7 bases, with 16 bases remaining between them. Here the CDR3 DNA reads TGTGCCAGCAGTGAGAGGGTAGCGGTGGGGAATGAGCAGTTCTTC. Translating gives CASSERVAVGNEQFF.

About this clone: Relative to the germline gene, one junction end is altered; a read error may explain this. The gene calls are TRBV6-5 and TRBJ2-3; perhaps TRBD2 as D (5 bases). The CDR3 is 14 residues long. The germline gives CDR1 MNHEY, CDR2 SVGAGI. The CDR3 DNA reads TGTGCCAGCAGCGACCGGGGTTTCACATATACGCAGTATTTT. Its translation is CASSDRGFTYTQYF.

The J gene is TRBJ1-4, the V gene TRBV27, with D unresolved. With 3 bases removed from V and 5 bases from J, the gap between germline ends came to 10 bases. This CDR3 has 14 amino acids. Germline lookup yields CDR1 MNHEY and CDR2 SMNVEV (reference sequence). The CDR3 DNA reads TGTGCCAGCAGTTTGCGGCAGAGAAATGAAAAACTGTTTTTT. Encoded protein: CASSLRQRNEKLFF.

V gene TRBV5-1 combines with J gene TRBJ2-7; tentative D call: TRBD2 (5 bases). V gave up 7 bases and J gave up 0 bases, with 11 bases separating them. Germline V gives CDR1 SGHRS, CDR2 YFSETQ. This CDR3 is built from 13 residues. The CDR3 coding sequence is TGCGCCAGCGGATTTAGCGACTCCTACGAGCAGTACTTC. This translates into CASGFSDSYEQYF.